This T cell receptor (beta chain) was obtained from a study of OX40 agonist ivuxolimab in advanced cancers. Here immunoSEQ multiplex PCR was the method, and the copy in TCRdb shows in-frame clones only, minus some. This table holds tens of thousands of clones, 85% to 95% found once. The CDR3 length is 16 residues. CDR1 is LGHNA, CDR2 YSLEER, per germline. With 1 base clipped from V and 6 bases from J, the junction kept 9 bases outside the gene matches. This receptor was obtained from an adult with an advanced solid tumor such as melanoma, head and neck, liver or kidney cancer. The rearrangement links TRBV4-3 to TRBJ2-3; 8 bases align to TRBD2. The sequences come from CD4+ or CD8+ T cells sorted from blood, collected in a trial of the OX40 agonist ivuxolimab. The CDR3 bases are TGCGCCAGCAGCCAAGGGACTAGCACCCGGGGGGATACGCAGTATTTT. Residues: CASSQGTSTRGDTQYF.